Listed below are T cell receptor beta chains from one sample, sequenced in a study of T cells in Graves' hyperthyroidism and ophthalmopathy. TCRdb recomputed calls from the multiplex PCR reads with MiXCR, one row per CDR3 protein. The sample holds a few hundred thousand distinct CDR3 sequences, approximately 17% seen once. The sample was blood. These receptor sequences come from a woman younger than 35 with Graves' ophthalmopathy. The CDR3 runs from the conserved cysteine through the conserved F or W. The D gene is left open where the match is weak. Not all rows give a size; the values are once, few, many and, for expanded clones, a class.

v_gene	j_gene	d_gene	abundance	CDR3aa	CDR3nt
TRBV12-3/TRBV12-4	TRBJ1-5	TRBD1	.	CASSSRTGVINQPQHF	TGTGCCAGCAGTTCCCGGACAGGGGTAATCAATCAGCCCCAGCATTTT
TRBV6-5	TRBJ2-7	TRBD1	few	CASSYQTEGTAQYF	TGTGCCAGCAGTTACCAGACCGAAGGGACAGCGCAGTACTTC
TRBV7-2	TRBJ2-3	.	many	CASSLVGGRGTDTQYF	TGTGCCAGCAGCTTAGTTGGGGGGCGAGGCACAGATACGCAGTATTTT
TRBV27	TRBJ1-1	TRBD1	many	CASTRGQGNTEAFF	TGTGCCAGCACCCGGGGACAGGGGAACACTGAAGCTTTCTTT
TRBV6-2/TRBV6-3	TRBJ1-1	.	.	CASTQPASGAEAFF	TGTGCCAGCACCCAGCCGGCGTCGGGCGCTGAAGCTTTCTTT
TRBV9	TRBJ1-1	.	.	CASSPLQGLGTEAFF	TGTGCCAGCAGCCCACTACAGGGCTTGGGGACTGAAGCTTTCTTT
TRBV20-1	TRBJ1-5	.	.	CSASLTGQPQHF	TGCAGTGCTAGCCTGACTGGTCAGCCCCAGCATTTT
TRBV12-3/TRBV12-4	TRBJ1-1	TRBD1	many	CASSLKTGSGEAFF	TGTGCCAGCAGTCTAAAGACAGGGTCGGGTGAAGCTTTCTTT
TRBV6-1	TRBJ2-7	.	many	CATRRGLDEQYF	TGTGCCACCCGGCGGGGTCTCGACGAGCAGTACTTC
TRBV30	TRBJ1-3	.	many	CAWNDRTAGNTIYF	TGTGCCTGGAATGATCGGACTGCTGGAAACACCATATATTTT
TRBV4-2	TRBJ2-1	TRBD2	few	CASSRGGEYNEQFF	TGTGCCAGCAGTCGCGGGGGGGAGTACAATGAGCAGTTCTTC
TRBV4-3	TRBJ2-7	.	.	CASSPAKESYEQYF	TGCGCCAGCAGCCCAGCCAAGGAGTCCTACGAGCAGTACTTC
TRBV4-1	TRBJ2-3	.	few	CASSQAERLTDTQYF	TGCGCCAGCAGCCAAGCGGAGCGCCTCACAGATACGCAGTATTTT
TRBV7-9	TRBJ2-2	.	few	CASSFRDHNTGELFF	TGTGCCAGCAGCTTTCGGGACCATAACACCGGGGAGCTGTTTTTT
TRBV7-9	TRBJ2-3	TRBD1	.	CASSPGTGGVTQYF	TGTGCCAGCAGCCCTGGGACAGGTGGTGTTACGCAGTATTTT
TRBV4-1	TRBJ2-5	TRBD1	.	CASSSGTGFDQYF	TGCGCCAGCAGCTCCGGGACAGGGTTTGACCAGTACTTC
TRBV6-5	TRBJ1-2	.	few	CASSYSGPEAGFIGYTF	TGTGCCAGCAGTTACTCCGGACCGGAGGCGGGTTTTATAGGCTACACCTTC
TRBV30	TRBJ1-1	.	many	CAWSVMSWGTEAFF	TGTGCCTGGAGTGTAATGTCGTGGGGTACTGAAGCTTTCTTT
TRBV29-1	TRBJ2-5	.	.	CSVEALGETQYF	TGCAGCGTTGAGGCCCTAGGAGAGACCCAGTACTTC
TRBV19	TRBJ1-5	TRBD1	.	CASSGDRGPNQPQHF	TGTGCCAGTAGTGGCGACAGGGGGCCCAATCAGCCCCAGCATTTT
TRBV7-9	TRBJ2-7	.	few	CASSTYEDWSSEQYF	TGTGCCAGCAGCACATACGAAGATTGGTCTAGCGAGCAGTACTTC
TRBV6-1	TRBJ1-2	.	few	CASSENSAKGYGYTF	TGTGCCAGCAGTGAAAATTCAGCCAAGGGCTATGGCTACACCTTC
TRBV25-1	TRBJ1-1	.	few	CASAWNTEAFF	TGTGCCAGCGCCTGGAACACTGAAGCTTTCTTT